This TCR beta chain stems from a study of cytomegalovirus exposure and HLA in healthy donors. The CDR3 loop spans 14 amino acids. V dropped 2 bases and J dropped 9 bases, with 14 bases sitting between them. Germline assignment: CDR1 KGHSH and CDR2 LQKENI. PCR employed 60 Vbeta and 13 Jbeta primers. Here immunoSEQ multiplex PCR was the method, and the copy in TCRdb shows in-frame clones only, minus some. The data contain roughly 130,000 clones, 61% of them singletons. This TCR was recovered from a male donor in good health and CMV-seronegative. Specimen: PBMCs. The chain combines TRBV18 with TRBJ2-1; D is possibly TRBD2 (6 bases). The CDR3 sequence: CASSPSGGLGEQFF. In DNA form, the CDR3 reads TGTGCCAGCTCACCAAGTGGGGGGTTGGGTGAGCAGTTCTTC. Full variable domain (missing parts from reference TRBV18 and TRBJ2-1): NAGVMQNPRHLVRRRGQEARLRCSPMKGHSHVYWYRQLPEEGLKFMVYLQKENIIDESGMPKERFSAEFPKEGPSILRIQQVVRGDSAAYFCASSPSGGLGEQFFGPGTRLTVL.